This is a list of T cell receptor beta chains from one sample in a study of CD8 T cells in ankylosing spondylitis. TCRdb re-analysed the 5' RACE reads in MiXCR, keeping a single row per CDR3 protein. Found here are 150,000 to 200,000 distinct CDR3 sequences, over 10% of them singletons; the top ten hold approximately 10%. The sequencing sample was made of blood, either unsorted or a sorted T cell fraction (not recorded which). These receptor sequences come from a female donor with ankylosing spondylitis or in good health (not recorded which). The CDR3 runs from the conserved cysteine through the conserved F or W. The D gene is left open where the match is weak. Where a row states a size, it is once, few, many or the class of an expanded clone; other rows omit it.

V	size	J	D	CDR3	DNA
TRBV3-1	large	TRBJ2-5	NA	CASSQDPPDPSETQYF	TGTGCCAGCAGCCAAGATCCCCCAGACCCCTCAGAGACCCAGTACTTC
TRBV5-1	few	TRBJ2-1	NA	CASSPYREEQFF	TGCGCCAGCAGCCCTTACCGGGAAGAGCAGTTCTTC
TRBV28	few	TRBJ2-2	TRBD2	CASSLPILAGANTGELFF	TGTGCCAGCAGTTTACCCATCCTAGCGGGAGCGAACACCGGGGAGCTGTTTTTT
TRBV29-1	many	TRBJ2-5	NA	CSVEDWGTQETQYF	TGCAGCGTTGAAGATTGGGGGACCCAAGAGACCCAGTACTTC
TRBV11-2	few	TRBJ1-4	TRBD1	CASSLYRPGTVNEKLFF	TGTGCCAGCAGCTTATATCGGCCGGGGACAGTTAATGAAAAACTGTTTTTT
TRBV5-1	few	TRBJ2-1	TRBD2	CASRIAGPYNEQFF	TGCGCCAGCAGAATAGCGGGACCGTACAATGAGCAGTTCTTC
TRBV20-1	many	TRBJ2-7	NA	CSARIQAEQYF	TGCAGTGCTAGAATACAAGCCGAGCAGTACTTC
TRBV7-3	many	TRBJ2-1	NA	CASSPGSSYNEQFF	TGTGCCAGCAGTCCCGGGAGCTCCTACAATGAGCAGTTCTTC
TRBV5-6	NA	TRBJ1-5	NA	CASSLQQSNQPQHF	TGTGCCAGCAGCTTGCAACAGAGCAATCAGCCCCAGCATTTT
TRBV6-1	many	TRBJ1-1	NA	CASTRQTFLNTEAFF	TGTGCCAGCACACGGCAGACGTTTTTGAACACTGAAGCTTTCTTT
TRBV5-1	few	TRBJ2-5	TRBD2	CASRRHPLAGEETQYF	TGCGCCAGCAGGCGCCATCCTCTAGCGGGAGAGGAGACCCAGTACTTC
TRBV24-1	many	TRBJ2-7	NA	CATSDPSRSSYEQYF	TGTGCCACCAGTGATCCCTCCAGGAGCTCCTACGAGCAGTACTTC
TRBV20-1	few	TRBJ2-7	TRBD1	CSAQIPGTGGYEQYF	TGCAGTGCTCAAATCCCCGGGACAGGGGGCTACGAGCAGTACTTC
TRBV7-2	NA	TRBJ2-7	TRBD2	CASSNSGRGYEQYF	TGTGCCAGCAGCAACAGCGGGAGGGGCTACGAGCAGTACTTC
TRBV20-1	NA	TRBJ1-3	TRBD1	CSARRDSSGNTIYF	TGCAGTGCTAGGAGGGACAGCTCTGGAAACACCATATATTTT
TRBV18	NA	TRBJ1-1	NA	CTSSPGHTMNTEAFF	TGTACCAGCTCACCGGGACATACCATGAACACTGAAGCTTTCTTT
TRBV19	NA	TRBJ2-7	NA	CASWGPGGSNEQYF	TGTGCCAGTTGGGGCCCCGGAGGATCCAACGAGCAGTACTTC
TRBV27	NA	TRBJ2-3	TRBD2	CASNLAGGGTDTQYF	TGTGCCAGCAATTTAGCGGGAGGGGGCACAGATACGCAGTATTTT
TRBV12-3/TRBV12-4	many	TRBJ2-7	NA	CASSLRPHEQYF	TGTGCCAGCAGTCTTAGACCCCACGAGCAGTACTTC
TRBV5-1	many	TRBJ2-2	NA	CASSLVGGSNGELFF	TGCGCCAGCAGCTTGGTGGGGGGATCTAACGGGGAGCTGTTTTTT
TRBV5-1	many	TRBJ1-3	NA	CASSLGGATLSGNTIYF	TGCGCCAGCAGCTTAGGAGGGGCGACGCTCTCTGGAAACACCATATATTTT
TRBV5-1	many	TRBJ2-1	NA	CASSRMPLNEQFF	TGCGCCAGCAGCAGAATGCCACTCAATGAGCAGTTCTTC
TRBV3-1	NA	TRBJ2-7	NA	CASSQDPGDEQYF	TGTGCCAGCAGCCAAGATCCAGGGGACGAGCAGTACTTC
TRBV5-1	many	TRBJ2-7	NA	CASSLAGQEGGEQYF	TGCGCCAGCAGCTTGGCAGGACAGGAGGGCGGCGAGCAGTACTTC
TRBV6-1	many	TRBJ1-4	NA	CASSPTQGTNEKLFF	TGTGCCAGCAGTCCGACCCAGGGGACTAATGAAAAACTGTTTTTT
TRBV2	NA	TRBJ2-1	TRBD2	CASSGSGTSGRSNEQFF	TGTGCCAGCAGCGGCTCCGGGACTAGCGGGAGGTCCAATGAGCAGTTCTTC
TRBV29-1	many	TRBJ1-2	NA	CSVAGQPNYGYTF	TGCAGCGTTGCCGGACAGCCTAACTATGGCTACACCTTC
TRBV12-3/TRBV12-4	NA	TRBJ1-6	TRBD1	CASSLGDRNSPLHF	TGTGCCAGCAGTTTAGGGGACAGGAATTCACCCCTCCACTTT
TRBV5-1	NA	TRBJ2-1	NA	CASSLDYSGLAQFF	TGCGCCAGCAGCCTTGATTATAGTGGGTTAGCGCAGTTCTTC
TRBV28	many	TRBJ2-1	NA	CASSSGTSYNEQFF	TGTGCCAGCAGCTCAGGGACCTCCTACAATGAGCAGTTCTTC
TRBV6-2/TRBV6-3	few	TRBJ2-2	TRBD2	CASSSTRLPAGVGELFF	TGTGCCAGCAGTTCAACTCGCTTACCGGCGGGAGTAGGCGAGCTGTTTTTT
TRBV4-2	few	TRBJ2-7	NA	CASSQARDEGYEQYF	TGTGCCAGCAGCCAAGCTCGAGACGAGGGCTACGAGCAGTACTTC
TRBV7-9	few	TRBJ2-1	NA	CASCSSGRSYNEQFF	TGTGCCAGCTGTTCCAGCGGGCGTTCCTACAATGAGCAGTTCTTC
TRBV6-2/TRBV6-3	NA	TRBJ1-5	NA	CASSYERGSGHQPQHF	TGTGCCAGCAGTTACGAGCGGGGGTCAGGTCATCAGCCCCAGCATTTT
TRBV29-1	many	TRBJ1-2	NA	CSVPGHRGYTF	TGCAGCGTTCCCGGACACCGTGGCTACACCTTC
TRBV27	many	TRBJ2-7	NA	CASSLIRGNIHEQYF	TGTGCCAGCAGTTTAATTCGCGGGAACATCCACGAGCAGTACTTC
TRBV5-5	many	TRBJ2-7	TRBD2	CASNFGLARLSYEQYF	TGTGCCAGCAACTTCGGACTAGCGAGACTCTCCTACGAGCAGTACTTC
TRBV7-8	many	TRBJ2-1	NA	CASIPQVGSYNEQFF	TGTGCCAGCATCCCCCAAGTAGGCTCCTACAATGAGCAGTTCTTC
TRBV5-1	many	TRBJ2-3	TRBD2	CASIDLAGADTQYF	TGCGCCAGCATCGACCTAGCGGGCGCAGATACGCAGTATTTT
TRBV5-5	many	TRBJ2-7	NA	CASSYTAIDSYEQYF	TGTGCCAGCAGCTATACGGCTATTGACTCCTACGAGCAGTACTTC
TRBV5-1	few	TRBJ2-6	NA	CASSLAFLDGANVLTF	TGCGCCAGCAGCTTGGCCTTCCTGGATGGGGCCAACGTCCTGACTTTC
TRBV20-1	many	TRBJ2-7	NA	CSASTAKYYEQYF	TGCAGTGCTAGTACAGCTAAATATTACGAGCAGTACTTC
TRBV6-6	many	TRBJ2-7	NA	CASSPEYEQYF	TGTGCCAGCAGTCCCGAGTACGAGCAGTACTTC
TRBV14	many	TRBJ2-1	TRBD2	CASSQGLAVTYNEQFF	TGTGCCAGCAGCCAAGGACTAGCGGTAACCTACAATGAGCAGTTCTTC
TRBV7-2	many	TRBJ2-5	TRBD1	CASSPGTGAAVETQYF	TGTGCCAGCAGCCCTGGTACAGGGGCGGCGGTAGAGACCCAGTACTTC
TRBV29-1	many	TRBJ1-1	NA	CSVEAKIRRAFF	TGCAGCGTTGAAGCGAAGATCCGAAGGGCTTTCTTT
TRBV5-1	few	TRBJ2-1	NA	CASSEGTDNNEQFF	TGCGCCAGCAGCGAGGGGACGGATAACAATGAGCAGTTCTTC
TRBV7-2	few	TRBJ2-1	TRBD2	CASSLGAGLQFF	TGTGCCAGCAGCTTGGGAGCGGGACTGCAGTTCTTC
TRBV7-2	NA	TRBJ2-1	NA	CASSFGRGSTEQFF	TGTGCCAGCAGCTTTGGCCGGGGGTCGACTGAGCAGTTCTTC
TRBV29-1	NA	TRBJ2-5	TRBD2	CSIQARGGSLGGETQYF	TGCAGCATCCAGGCACGGGGGGGAAGTCTTGGAGGAGAGACCCAGTACTTC
TRBV12-3/TRBV12-4	NA	TRBJ2-5	TRBD1	CASRGQIHQETQYF	TGTGCCAGCAGGGGACAGATCCACCAAGAGACCCAGTACTTC
TRBV27	NA	TRBJ2-5	NA	CASSLAGHDQETQYF	TGTGCCAGCAGTTTGGCGGGTCACGACCAAGAGACCCAGTACTTC
TRBV7-2	few	TRBJ2-4	TRBD2	CASSSGLAGIAKNIQYF	TGTGCCAGCAGCTCCGGACTAGCGGGAATAGCCAAAAACATTCAGTACTTC
TRBV9	few	TRBJ2-1	NA	CASSLSPSRADNEQFF	TGTGCCAGCAGCTTAAGCCCATCTCGGGCCGACAATGAGCAGTTCTTC
TRBV7-2	few	TRBJ2-3	TRBD2	CASRYGFGGSTDTQYF	TGTGCCAGCAGATACGGATTTGGCGGGAGTACAGATACGCAGTATTTT
TRBV7-2	few	TRBJ2-3	TRBD2	CASSLGGTRQDTQYF	TGTGCCAGCAGCTTAGGAGGGACTAGGCAAGATACGCAGTATTTT
TRBV20-1	many	TRBJ2-1	NA	CSALAGAGRGNEQFF	TGCAGTGCCTTAGCCGGCGCAGGGAGAGGGAATGAGCAGTTCTTC
TRBV6-5	NA	TRBJ1-2	NA	CASSYSESYGYTF	TGTGCCAGCAGTTATTCAGAATCCTATGGCTACACCTTC
TRBV18	few	TRBJ1-1	TRBD1	CASSRRQGGDTEAFF	TGTGCCAGCTCACGCAGACAGGGGGGAGACACTGAAGCTTTCTTT
TRBV2	many	TRBJ2-7	TRBD2	CASMTGLASYEQYF	TGTGCCAGCATGACGGGACTAGCGAGCTACGAGCAGTACTTC